This T cell receptor (beta chain) was documented in a study of technical replicates of blood from four donors (dated by TCRdb to about 2017). The CDR3 starts with the cysteine, ends with the phenylalanine, and has 18 residues. The DNA shown is the 54-base CDR3, in frame from base 1. For this chain, trimming is 3 bases at the V end and 6 bases at the J end, and the number of junction bases without a gene match is 13. CDR1 and CDR2 are drawn from the germline V gene: SGHNT, YENEEA. With respect to this clone: The antigen it recognizes is unknown. The record has no base qualities; no much larger clone is one base away.

Preparation of the library involved the immunoSEQ multiplex PCR assay. In TCRdb, the immuneACCESS table is reduced to in-frame sequences with V and J assigned. These tables do not hold every clone; where another copy was compared, an unresolved V gene accounts for under half, and the others remain unexplained. The sample data list about 99,000 clones, and approximately 95% of these were observed just once. The top ten constitute just over 0.2% of the sample. Sequencing was performed on T cells isolated from PBMCs. The chain is made from TRBV11-3 and TRBJ2-2, with 10 bases aligning to TRBD2. This sequence was found in a human donor in good health. The DNA sequence is as follows: TGTGCCAGCAGCTTCGAAGGAGCGGGGGGGCCCTACCCCGGGGAGCTGTTTTTT. Translated, it reads CASSFEGAGGPYPGELFF.